This T cell receptor (beta chain) came from a study of blood T cell repertoires in COVID-19. Study in general: There were acute and convalescent COVID-19 samples, and they came from the United States, Italy and Spain. T cells, B-cell-depleted T cells, or PBMCs provided the cDNA or gDNA that served as material.

The CDR3 sequence is 15 residues long. CDR1 is LGHDT, CDR2 YNNKEL, per germline (reference sequence). J was trimmed by 3 bases and V by 3 bases; bases with no gene match: 4. Methods used by the authors: Reference gene primer amplification gave nucleated cell count estimates. The repertoire was sequenced with immunoSEQ multiplex PCR; TCRdb's copy has only in-frame clones and lacks some. The V and J calls and the clone size are those of that table, but D and trimming were determined from the DNA. This repertoire shows 250,000 or so clones, more than 70% found once; its top ten account for roughly 2.5%.

The source material was peripheral blood. This sequence joins TRBV3-1 (or the pseudogene TRBV3-2) and TRBJ2-7; 11 bases are shared with TRBD1. This clonotype originated in a woman aged 55-69 years with acute or convalescent COVID-19. The CDR3 region has the DNA TGTGCCAGCAGCCATCACGGGACAGGGGGCTACGAGCAGTACTTC. Translation gives CASSHHGTGGYEQYF.